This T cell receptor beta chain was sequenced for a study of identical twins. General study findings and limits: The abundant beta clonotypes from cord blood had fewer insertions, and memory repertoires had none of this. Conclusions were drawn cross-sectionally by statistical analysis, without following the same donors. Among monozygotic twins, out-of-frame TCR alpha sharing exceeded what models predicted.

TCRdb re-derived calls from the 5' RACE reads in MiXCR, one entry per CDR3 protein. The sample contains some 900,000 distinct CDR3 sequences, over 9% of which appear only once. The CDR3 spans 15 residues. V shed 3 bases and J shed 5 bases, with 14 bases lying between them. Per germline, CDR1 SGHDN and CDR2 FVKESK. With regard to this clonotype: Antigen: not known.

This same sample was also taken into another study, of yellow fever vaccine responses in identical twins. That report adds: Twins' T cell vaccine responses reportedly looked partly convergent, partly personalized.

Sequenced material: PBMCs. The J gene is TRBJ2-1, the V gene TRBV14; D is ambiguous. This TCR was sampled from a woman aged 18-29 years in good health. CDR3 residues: CASSQTRKSHNEQFF. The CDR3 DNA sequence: TGTGCCAGCAGCCAGACTCGGAAAAGCCACAATGAGCAGTTCTTC.